Detailed here is one TCR beta chain. The source of the sample is a study of control samples from healthy donors and cancer patients. Germline V CDR1 and CDR2: SGHVS, FQNEAQ. Germline trimming cut 5 bases from V and 3 bases from J; bases unmatched to any gene: 10. This CDR3 is 16 amino acids long. Assay used: immunoSEQ multiplex PCR; TCRdb lists only in-frame clones, some missing. The data show about 220,000 clones, just under 95% seen once. The V gene is TRBV7-8, the J gene TRBJ2-3; 8 nucleotides match TRBD2. Sequencing used blood. This TCR was recovered from a man aged 45-65 years in good health. This chain's CDR3 is CASSPPPGGFTDTQYF. For the CDR3, the DNA is TGTGCCAGCAGCCCTCCACCGGGGGGGTTTACAGATACGCAGTATTTT.